What follows are 31 T cell receptor beta chains derived from one specimen sequenced in a study of blood T cell repertoires in COVID-19 (dated by TCRdb to 2020 to 2022). Libraries were constructed by the immunoSEQ multiplex PCR assay. As stored in TCRdb, this immuneACCESS dataset retains in-frame rearrangements with V and J assigned. A fraction of the clones does not appear; measured against another copy, unresolved V genes explain less than half of the discrepancy, and the remainder lacks a known reason. This sample lists more than 95,000 clones; around 86% were detected once. The ten largest clones capture approximately 6.6% of the sample. What was sequenced was peripheral blood. The receptors stem from an elderly man with active or convalescent COVID-19.

This chain uses TRBV27 with TRBJ2-2; a weak D match, TRBD1 (5 bases). This CDR3 region has 13 residues. The V gene lost 5 bases and the J gene lost 6 bases, with 10 bases spanning the gap. CDR1 is MNHEY, CDR2 SMNVEV, per germline (reference sequence). The CDR3 DNA reads TGTGCCAGCAGTCGACTCAGGGCCGGGGAGCTGTTTTTT. Translated, it gives CASSRLRAGELFF.

The rearrangement links TRBV29-1 to TRBJ2-7; 12 nucleotides agree with TRBD1. The CDR3 covers 15 residues. Unmatched junction bases numbered 13, after V lost 7 bases and J lost 6 bases. Germline assignment: CDR1 SQVTM and CDR2 ANQGSEA. CDR3 loop: CSASGTGGLRGEQYF. The CDR3 nucleotides read TGCAGCGCATCCGGGACAGGGGGCCTCAGGGGCGAGCAGTACTTC.

The chain carries TRBV30 and TRBJ2-1; perhaps TRBD1 as D (5 bases). Germline V gene sequence: CDR1 GTSNPN, CDR2 SVGIG (reference sequence). V gave up 1 base and J gave up 10 bases, with 8 bases separating them. This CDR3 has 11 amino acids. The CDR3 spells CAWSANREQFF. Here the CDR3 DNA reads TGTGCCTGGAGTGCGAACAGGGAGCAGTTCTTC.

This rearrangement joins TRBV19 to TRBJ1-4; weak D call: TRBD1 (6 bases). The V gene's germline CDR1 is LNHDA and CDR2 SQIVND (reference sequence). The CDR3 has 15 amino acids. The V and J ends lost 11 bases and 1 base respectively, with 17 bases between them. The CDR3: CALQYGTKTNEKLFF. The CDR3 coding sequence is TGTGCCCTTCAATACGGGACAAAAACTAATGAAAAACTGTTTTTT.

This chain links TRBV6-5 with TRBJ1-6, with 10 bases fitting TRBD1. The CDR3 runs to 15 residues. The germline CDR1 and CDR2 sequences are MNHEY and SVGAGI. V was clipped by 2 bases and J by 10 bases; unmatched bases: 5. CDR3 bases: TGTGCCAGCAGTTACAACGGACAGGGGGAGTCACCCCTCCACTTT. Protein sequence: CASSYNGQGESPLHF.

J is TRBJ1-2 and V is TRBV27, with D perhaps TRBD1 (6 bases). The V gene lost 0 bases and the J gene lost 5 bases, with 10 bases spanning the gap. Per germline, CDR1 MNHEY and CDR2 SMNVEV (reference sequence). The length of the CDR3 is 14 residues. The DNA of the CDR3 is TGTGCCAGCAGTTTATCGGCAGGGGCTTATGGCTACACCTTC. Translation: CASSLSAGAYGYTF.

As for this clone: This specimen includes other DNA sequences encoding the same CDR3. This rearrangement joins TRBV5-1 to TRBJ2-7; 8 nucleotides align to TRBD1. The junction had 6 bases not matched to a gene; V was cut back by 0 bases and J by 7 bases. There are 14 residues in the CDR3. Germline V CDR1 and CDR2: SGHRS, YFSETQ. In nucleotides, the CDR3 is TGCGCCAGCAGCTTGGGGCAGGGGGCGAGAGAGCAGTACTTC. Protein sequence: CASSLGQGAREQYF. Based on the CDR3 plus reference TRBV5-1 and TRBJ2-7, the full variable domain is KAGVTQTPRYLIKTRGQQVTLSCSPISGHRSVSWYQQTPGQGLQFLFEYFSETQRNKGNFPGRFSGRQFSNSRSEMNVSTLELGDSALYLCASSLGQGAREQYFGPGTRLTVT.

The V call is TRBV5-6, the J call TRBJ2-1; 8 nucleotides line up with TRBD2. Trimming took 3 bases from V and 10 from J; bases not matched to a gene: 15. Germline V CDR1 and CDR2: SGHDT, YYEEEE. The CDR3 is 16 residues long. The CDR3, as DNA: TGTGCCAGCAGCTACCCGCGTTACGGGAGGGCCGACGAGCAGTTCTTC. It encodes CASSYPRYGRADEQFF.

This sequence joins TRBV30 and TRBJ2-5, with 11 bases matching TRBD2. The germline V gene has CDR1 GTSNPN and CDR2 SVGIG (reference sequence). Unmatched junction bases numbered 10, after V lost 3 bases and J lost 4 bases. This CDR3 has 16 residues. Here the CDR3 reads CAWRLAGGIAAETQYF. CDR3 in DNA: TGTGCCTGGAGGTTAGCGGGGGGGATTGCCGCAGAGACCCAGTACTTC.

V is TRBV5-6 and J is TRBJ1-2; TRBD1 is a possible D gene (6 bases). This CDR3 has 14 amino acids. The germline V gene has CDR1 SGHDT and CDR2 YYEEEE. V was cut by 3 bases and J by 6 bases, with 15 bases left in between. The CDR3 is CASSWGRSPDGYTF. The CDR3 DNA follows: TGTGCCAGCAGCTGGGGGCGAAGTCCGGATGGCTACACCTTC.

The J gene is TRBJ2-7, the V gene TRBV4-2; D is unresolved. The CDR3 covers 13 residues. Germline CDR1 LGHNA, CDR2 YNFKEQ. V was clipped by 2 bases and J by 4 bases, with 9 bases between them. This CDR3 reads CASSQRLTYEQYF. CDR3 nucleotide sequence: TGTGCCAGCAGCCAACGACTTACATACGAGCAGTACTTC.

The chain has TRBV5-1 and TRBJ1-2, with TRBD1 as a possible D gene (6 bases). Trimming left V 2 bases short and J 2 bases short, with 13 bases between. The CDR3 is 15 residues long. Germline CDR1 and CDR2: SGHRS and YFSETQ. Here the CDR3 reads CASSFSGDINYGYTF. The CDR3 bases are TGCGCCAGCAGCTTCTCTGGGGACATAAACTATGGCTACACCTTC.

This chain connects TRBV24-1 to TRBJ2-2; D may correspond to TRBD1 or TRBD2 (5 bases each). V lost 9 bases, J lost 3 bases, and 16 bases lay in between. From germline, CDR1 is KGHDR and CDR2 SFDVKD. The length of the CDR3 is 15 residues. CDR3 sequence (DNA): TGTGCCACCGGTGGGGGAGACGGTCACACCGGGGAGCTGTTTTTT. Translation: CATGGGDGHTGELFF.

This clone was counted only a few times. The rearrangement links TRBV29-1 to TRBJ2-2; 11 nucleotides align to TRBD1. The ends lost 6 bases at V and 3 bases at J; junction bases unmatched: 3. This CDR3 contains 14 residues. Germline V lookup: CDR1 SQVTM, CDR2 ANQGSEA. The CDR3 protein is CSVVGQGDTGELFF. For the CDR3, the DNA is TGCAGCGTGGTGGGACAGGGGGACACCGGGGAGCTGTTTTTT.

The chain recombines TRBV29-1 with TRBJ2-1, with 9 bases matching TRBD1. V shed 4 bases, J shed 6 bases, and the junction held 7 bases outside the gene matches. Germline CDR1 is SQVTM and CDR2 is ANQGSEA. CDR3 length: 14 residues. CDR3 loop: CSVAPTGGANEQFF. The CDR3, as DNA: TGCAGCGTTGCCCCGACAGGGGGGGCCAATGAGCAGTTCTTC.

This clone was counted once. The rearrangement joins TRBV12-3 or TRBV12-4 to TRBJ1-5; a weak D match, TRBD1 (6 bases). With 5 bases removed from V and 9 bases from J, the gap between germline ends came to 8 bases. The CDR3 is 11 amino acids. CDR3 DNA sequence: TGTGCCAGCAGTAGGGGGGGGCCCCAGCATTTT. Amino acids: CASSRGGPQHF.

The gene calls are TRBV5-1 and TRBJ2-7; D is unresolved. V was shortened by 2 bases and J by 2 bases, with 8 bases between the two germline ends. Germline V gene sequence: CDR1 SGHRS, CDR2 YFSETQ. This CDR3 comprises 13 residues. The DNA of the CDR3 is TGCGCCAGCAGCTTTGGGCAGACCTACGAGCAGTACTTC. This translates into CASSFGQTYEQYF.

CDR3 sequence reads: CASRPPGQRGGYTF. CDR3 sequence (DNA): TGCGCCAGCAGACCCCCGGGACAGCGAGGGGGCTACACCTTC. The rearrangement uses TRBV10-2 and TRBJ1-2; 7 bases line up with TRBD1. Trimming took 6 bases from V and 8 from J; bases not matched to a gene: 12. CDR1 and CDR2 (germline): WSHSY, SAAADI. The CDR3 contains 14 residues.

The V call is TRBV7-2, the J call TRBJ2-3, with D tentatively TRBD2 (5 bases). The CDR3 loop spans 15 amino acids. CDR1 and CDR2 (germline): SGHTA, FQGNSA. V lost 4 bases to trimming and J lost 5 bases, with 16 bases between them. CDR3 nucleotides: TGTGCCAGCAGCTCTATGGACTTTCGAGGAGATACGCAGTATTTT. Its protein is CASSSMDFRGDTQYF.

The rearrangement joins TRBV4-1 to TRBJ2-7; D perhaps matches TRBD1 (6 bases). The V gene lost 5 bases and the J gene lost 0 bases, with 17 bases spanning the gap. This CDR3 is 16 amino acids long. Germline values: CDR1 MGHRA, CDR2 YSYEKL. In nucleotides, the CDR3 is TGCGCCAGCAGCATCCCCGGGACACCGAGCTCCTACGAGCAGTACTTC. It yields the protein CASSIPGTPSSYEQYF.

The chain carries TRBV30 and TRBJ2-3, with TRBD2 matching 12 bases. The CDR3 runs 16 residues. Germline V lookup: CDR1 GTSNPN, CDR2 SVGIG (reference sequence). Losses at the gene ends were 0 bases for V and 4 bases for J; bases not matched to a gene: 5. For the CDR3, the DNA is TGTGCCTGGAGTGTACTAACTAGCGGGAGGCCAGATACGCAGTATTTT. It codes for CAWSVLTSGRPDTQYF.

The rearrangement uses TRBV5-1 and TRBJ2-2; 8 bases are shared with TRBD1. The CDR3 spans 15 residues. Germline V gene data show CDR1 as SGHRS and CDR2 as YFSETQ. After removal of 4 bases from V and 0 bases from J, the junction contained 2 bases not matched to a gene. The CDR3 spells CASSLDRANTGELFF. CDR3 coding DNA: TGCGCCAGCAGCCTGGACAGGGCGAACACCGGGGAGCTGTTTTTT.

The rearrangement joins TRBV9 to TRBJ1-1; no definite D call. The ends were cut back, 1 base at V and 3 bases at J, with 10 bases in the middle. The CDR3 runs to 14 residues. The germline V gene has CDR1 SGDLS and CDR2 YYNGEE. Here the CDR3 DNA reads TGTGCCAGCAGCGTAACTCCGGGAGACACTGAAGCTTTCTTT. This codes for CASSVTPGDTEAFF.

This clone was counted a few times. The chain combines TRBV6-1 with TRBJ1-3; D call uncertain. Trimming stripped 2 bases from V and 0 bases from J, with 5 bases between. Germline-derived CDR1 and CDR2 are MNHNS and SASEGT. This CDR3 has 14 amino acids. CDR3 DNA: TGTGCCAGCAGTGAATTGAGCTCTGGAAACACCATATATTTT. This codes for CASSELSSGNTIYF.

This clone was seen just once. This chain uses TRBV9 with TRBJ2-3, with D possibly TRBD2 on 5 matching bases. Trimming removed 2 bases from V and 11 bases from J, with 12 bases in between. Germline V gene data show CDR1 as SGDLS and CDR2 as YYNGEE. There are 12 residues in the CDR3. CDR3 in amino acids: CASSVELERQYF. The CDR3 region has the DNA TGTGCCAGCAGCGTGGAACTAGAAAGGCAGTATTTT.

The V gene is TRBV5-1, the J gene TRBJ2-7; 16 bases agree with TRBD2. This CDR3 comprises 17 residues. CDR1 is SGHRS and CDR2 is YFSETQ in the germline V gene. J was trimmed by 5 bases and V by 3 bases; bases with no gene match: 8. DNA for the CDR3: TGCGCCAGCAGCTCCACCCCGGGACTAGCGGGGGGGCACGAGCAGTACTTC. Protein sequence: CASSSTPGLAGGHEQYF.

The CDR3 spells CASSYGWTGSYGYTF. CDR3 DNA: TGTGCCAGCAGTTACGGTTGGACAGGGAGCTATGGCTACACCTTC. This rearrangement joins TRBV6-5 to TRBJ1-2, with 8 nucleotides matching TRBD1. The CDR3 is 15 residues long. In germline, CDR1 is MNHEY, CDR2 SVGAGI. Trimming cost V 2 bases and J 4 bases; bases outside gene matches: 6.

The chain couples TRBV30 to TRBJ1-5; no firm D call. CDR1 and CDR2 from the germline V gene are GTSNPN and SVGIG (reference sequence). The CDR3 spans 11 residues. The CDR3 DNA reads TGTGCTTTCGGGGTGAATCAGCCCCAGCATTTT. It encodes CAFGVNQPQHF. Together with reference TRBV30 and TRBJ1-5, the CDR3 gives the full variable domain: SQTIHQWPATLVQPVGSPLSLECTVEGTSNPNLYWYRQAAGRGLQLLFYSVGIGQISSEVPQNLSASRPQDRQFILSSKKLLLSDSGFYLCAFGVNQPQHFGDGTRLSIL.

This rearrangement joins TRBV19 to TRBJ1-1; D is ambiguous. Trimming took off 3 bases at V and 1 base at J, with 6 bases between the two ends. CDR3 size: 13 residues. CDR1 LNHDA and CDR2 SQIVND come from the germline V gene (reference sequence). The CDR3 bases are TGTGCCAGTAGTATTAAGCGGAACACTGAAGCTTTCTTT. Its protein is CASSIKRNTEAFF.

The gene calls are TRBV7-9 and TRBJ2-3; tentatively, D is TRBD2 (5 bases). Germline CDR1 is SEHNR and CDR2 is FQNEAQ (reference sequence). This CDR3 region has 16 residues. Trimming stripped 8 bases from V and 3 bases from J, with 21 bases between. The CDR3 nucleotides are TGTGCCAGCTCCCCTTTAAGAACGGGATATACAGATACGCAGTATTTT. Translating gives CASSPLRTGYTDTQYF.

The rearrangement uses TRBV28 and TRBJ1-1; 8 nucleotides match TRBD1. This CDR3 is built from 14 residues. From germline, CDR1 is MDHEN and CDR2 SYDVKM. The junction had 7 bases not matched to a gene; V was cut back by 7 bases and J by 3 bases. CDR3 loop: CASNRQGIYTEAFF. The DNA of the CDR3 is TGTGCCAGCAATCGACAGGGGATATACACTGAAGCTTTCTTT.